The present TCR beta chain was sequenced within a study of cytomegalovirus exposure and HLA in healthy donors. A note on this clone: What it binds is unknown.

Study-wide findings and caveats: Earlier analysis found most TCR beta V segments productive about 87% or about 30% of the time.

PCR primers comprised 60 Vbeta and 13 Jbeta primers. Assay: immunoSEQ multiplex PCR; the TCRdb copy retains only in-frame clones and omits some. The profile shows around 120,000 clones, approximately 80% of them singletons. The specimen sequenced was PBMCs. This receptor was identified in a young man in good health and CMV-seronegative.

The CDR3 sequence is CASSPGDSTYEQYF. The CDR3 DNA reads TGTGCCAGCAGTCCCGGGGACAGCACCTACGAGCAGTACTTC. The chain has TRBV6-5 and TRBJ2-7; 7 nucleotides align to TRBD1. The germline CDR1 and CDR2 sequences are MNHEY and SVGAGI. The CDR3 covers 14 residues. With 5 bases clipped from V and 2 bases from J, the junction kept 6 bases outside the gene matches.